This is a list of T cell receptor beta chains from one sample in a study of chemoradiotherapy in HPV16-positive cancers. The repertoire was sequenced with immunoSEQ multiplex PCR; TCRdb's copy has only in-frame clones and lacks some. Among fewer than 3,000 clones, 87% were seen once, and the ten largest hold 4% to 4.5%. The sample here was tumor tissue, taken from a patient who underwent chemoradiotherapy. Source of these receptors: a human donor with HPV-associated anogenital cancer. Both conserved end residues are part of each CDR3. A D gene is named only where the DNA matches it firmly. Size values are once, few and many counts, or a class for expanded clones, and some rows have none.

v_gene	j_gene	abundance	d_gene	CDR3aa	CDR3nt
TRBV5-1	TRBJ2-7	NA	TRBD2	CASSFLAGIEYEQYF	TGCGCCAGCAGCTTTCTAGCGGGAATCGAATACGAGCAGTACTTC
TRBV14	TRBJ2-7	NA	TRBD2	CASSQEVAGGPRWEQYF	TGTGCCAGCAGCCAGGAAGTAGCGGGAGGGCCCAGGTGGGAGCAGTACTTC
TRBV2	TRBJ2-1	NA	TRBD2	CASTLGPGLAGNSYNEQFF	TGTGCCAGCACACTGGGGCCCGGACTAGCGGGGAACTCCTACAATGAGCAGTTCTTC
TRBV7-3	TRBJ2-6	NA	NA	CASSLTLGGGGANVLTF	TGTGCCAGCAGCTTAACGTTAGGGGGAGGAGGGGCCAACGTCCTGACTTTC
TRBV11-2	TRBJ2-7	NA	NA	CASSFVGSGYEQYF	TGTGCCAGCAGCTTCGTGGGCTCGGGCTACGAGCAGTACTTC
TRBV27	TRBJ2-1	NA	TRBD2	CASSVLAGGGNEQFF	TGTGCCAGCAGTGTGCTGGCGGGAGGTGGCAATGAGCAGTTCTTC
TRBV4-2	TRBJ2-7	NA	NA	CASSQTWTRVHEQYF	TGTGCCAGCAGCCAAACTTGGACACGGGTCCACGAGCAGTACTTC
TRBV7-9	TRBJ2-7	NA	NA	CASSPDLSAYEQYF	TGTGCCAGCAGCCCGGACTTGAGTGCCTACGAGCAGTACTTC
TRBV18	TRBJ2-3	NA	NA	CASSPSQFSTSTDTQYF	TGTGCCAGCTCACCAAGCCAATTCAGCACTAGCACAGATACGCAGTATTTT
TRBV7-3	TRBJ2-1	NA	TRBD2	CASSLGLAGAHEQFF	TGTGCCAGCAGTCTAGGACTAGCGGGAGCTCATGAGCAGTTCTTC
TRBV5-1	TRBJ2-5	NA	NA	CASSLKETQYF	TGCGCCAGCAGCCTCAAAGAGACCCAGTACTTC
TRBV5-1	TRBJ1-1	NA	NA	CASREAANTEAFF	TGCGCCAGCAGGGAGGCTGCGAACACTGAAGCTTTCTTT
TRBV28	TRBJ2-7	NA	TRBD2	CASRVAGVGGGEQYF	TGTGCCAGCAGGGTAGCGGGAGTGGGAGGGGGCGAGCAGTACTTC
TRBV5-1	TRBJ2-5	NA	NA	CAICLGGHQETQYF	TGCGCCATCTGCCTCGGGGGGCATCAAGAGACCCAGTACTTC
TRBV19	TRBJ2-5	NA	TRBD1	CASSPGGQGETQYF	TGTGCCAGTAGTCCAGGGGGCCAGGGAGAGACCCAGTACTTC
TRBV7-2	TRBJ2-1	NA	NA	CASSLTTNNEQFF	TGTGCCAGCAGCTTAACCACTAACAATGAGCAGTTCTTC
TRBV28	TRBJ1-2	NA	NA	CASSSGGRYGYTF	TGTGCCAGCAGTTCGGGGGGACGCTATGGCTACACCTTC
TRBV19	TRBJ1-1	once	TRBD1	CASRPDQGAEAFF	TGTGCCAGTAGACCCGATCAGGGGGCTGAAGCTTTCTTT
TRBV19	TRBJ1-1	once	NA	CASSITGANTEAFF	TGTGCCAGTAGTATTACGGGGGCGAACACTGAAGCTTTCTTT
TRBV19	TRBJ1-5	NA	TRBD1	CASNWTGGLRPQHF	TGTGCCAGTAATTGGACAGGGGGTCTTAGGCCCCAGCATTTT
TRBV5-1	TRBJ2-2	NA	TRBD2	CASSPGTSIQPGELFF	TGCGCCAGCAGCCCTGGGACTAGCATCCAACCCGGGGAGCTGTTTTTT
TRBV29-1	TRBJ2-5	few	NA	CSVKSGGGTETQYF	TGCAGCGTTAAATCGGGAGGGGGCACGGAGACCCAGTACTTC
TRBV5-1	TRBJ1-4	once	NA	CASSSPPNEKLFF	TGCGCCAGCAGCTCCCCCCCTAATGAAAAACTGTTTTTT
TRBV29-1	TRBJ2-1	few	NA	CSVDRRPGPSVQFF	TGCAGCGTTGATCGAAGGCCAGGCCCAAGTGTGCAGTTCTTC
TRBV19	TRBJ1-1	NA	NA	CASSIVEAGETEAFF	TGTGCCAGTAGTATAGTGGAGGCAGGGGAAACTGAAGCTTTCTTT
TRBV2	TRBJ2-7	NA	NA	CASSEAQGHYEQYF	TGTGCCAGCAGTGAAGCGCAGGGACACTACGAGCAGTACTTC
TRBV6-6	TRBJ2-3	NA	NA	CASRDYTDTQYF	TGTGCCAGCAGGGATTACACAGATACGCAGTATTTT
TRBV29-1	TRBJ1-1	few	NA	CSVELYGLNTEAFF	TGCAGCGTTGAATTGTACGGGTTAAACACTGAAGCTTTCTTT
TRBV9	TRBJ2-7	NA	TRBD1	CASSVGTGQGRGRGLEQYF	TGTGCCAGCAGCGTAGGGACGGGACAGGGCCGGGGCCGGGGATTGGAGCAGTACTTC